This passage covers 12 T cell receptor beta chains from one sample sequenced in a study of T-cell reconstitution after alpha-beta-depleted transplantation in children. TCRbeta library preparation incorporated unique molecular identifiers. TCRdb re-analysed the PCR reads in MiXCR, keeping a single row per CDR3 protein. Here the sample spans just over 950,000 distinct CDR3 sequences, roughly 31% being singletons. Material: PBMCs, mostly from graft donor cells, obtained 360 days after TCRalphabeta/CD19-depleted stem cell transplant. The receptor source for this set is a boy younger than two who had a stem cell transplant for SCID, so the T cells may come from the graft donor.

This clonotype has only a few counts. The chain joins TRBV29-1 to TRBJ2-7; D possibly corresponds to TRBD2 (5 bases). The length of the CDR3 is 11 residues. V was shortened by 1 base and J by 7 bases, with 8 bases between the two germline ends. From germline, CDR1 is SQVTM and CDR2 ANQGSEA. The CDR3 region is CSVEGLAEQYF. CDR3 nucleotide sequence: TGCAGCGTTGAAGGTTTAGCGGAGCAGTACTTC.

This clonotype was observed a handful of times. This sequence joins TRBV7-2 and TRBJ2-1, with D perhaps matching TRBD1 (6 bases). CDR3 length equals 14 residues. Trimming shortened V by 2 bases and J by 4 bases, and 9 bases separated the two germline ends. Germline V CDR1 and CDR2: SGHTA, FQGNSA. The CDR3 loop is CASSLPQGYNEQFF. CDR3 coding DNA: TGTGCCAGCAGCTTACCCCAGGGGTACAATGAGCAGTTCTTC.

The genes are TRBV4-2 and TRBJ2-7; no reliable D call. Germline V gives CDR1 LGHNA, CDR2 YNFKEQ. The V end was cut by 0 bases, the J end by 6 bases, with 12 bases between. The CDR3 runs 14 residues. The CDR3 DNA sequence: TGTGCCAGCAGCCAAGAGTACAAGGCCGGCGAGCAGTACTTC. Translation: CASSQEYKAGEQYF.

The chain is built from TRBV6-5 and TRBJ2-7; the D gene could be TRBD1 or TRBD2 (5 bases each). The V end lost 4 bases, the J end lost 2 bases, and 15 bases lay between the germline ends. Looked up from germline, CDR1 is MNHEY and CDR2 is SVGAGI. The CDR3 runs to 15 residues. The CDR3 here is CASSSPGRSPYEQYF. The CDR3 DNA reads TGTGCCAGCAGTTCACCGGGACGGAGCCCCTACGAGCAGTACTTC.

The V and J genes are TRBV15 and TRBJ2-5; D is perhaps TRBD1 or TRBD2 (6 bases each). Trimming removed 3 bases at V and 0 bases at J, with 20 bases between. CDR1 LNHNV and CDR2 YYDKDF come from the germline V gene (reference sequence). This CDR3 has 18 residues. The CDR3 spells CATSRRGEGSPYQETQYF. For the CDR3, the DNA is TGTGCCACCAGCAGGAGGGGGGAAGGGTCCCCATACCAAGAGACCCAGTACTTC. The full variable domain, with the rest looked up from reference TRBV15 and TRBJ2-5, is DAMVIQNPRYQVTQFGKPVTLSCSQTLNHNVMYWYQQKSSQAPKLLFHYYDKDFNNEADTPDNFQSRRPNTSFCFLDIRSPGLGDTAMYLCATSRRGEGSPYQETQYFGPGTRLLVL.

This clonotype was seen only a few times. This sequence joins TRBV6-5 and TRBJ2-7; tentative D call: TRBD2 (6 bases). Trimming removed 3 bases at V and 6 bases at J, with 12 bases between. Germline V gene data show CDR1 as MNHEY and CDR2 as SVGAGI. This CDR3 region has 13 residues. The CDR3 here is CASSYSGGSEQYF. The CDR3 DNA reads as TGTGCCAGCAGTTATTCCGGAGGGAGCGAGCAGTACTTC.

The chain links TRBV29-1 to TRBJ2-7, with D possibly matching TRBD2 (5 bases). Germline CDR1 and CDR2: SQVTM and ANQGSEA. The V and J ends lost 3 bases and 2 bases respectively, with 11 bases between them. The length of the CDR3 is 13 residues. CDR3 loop: CSVEEADTYEQYF. The CDR3 nucleotides are TGCAGCGTTGAGGAAGCGGATACCTACGAGCAGTACTTC.

V and J are TRBV29-1 and TRBJ1-1, with 8 bases fitting TRBD1. This CDR3 is built from 12 residues. Germline CDR1 SQVTM, CDR2 ANQGSEA. The V and J ends lost 4 bases and 5 bases, in that order; junction bases with no gene match: 3. In DNA, the CDR3 is TGCAGCGTTGGCAGGGGGCTTACTGAAGCTTTCTTT. It translates to CSVGRGLTEAFF.

The chain employs TRBV2 and TRBJ1-5, with no clear D. The germline V and J ends were trimmed by 4 bases and 4 bases, with 14 bases remaining between them. The germline gives CDR1 SNHLY, CDR2 FYNNEI. The CDR3 runs to 15 residues. The CDR3 loop reads CASSAEWSRNQPQHF. Here the CDR3 DNA reads TGTGCCAGCAGTGCGGAATGGAGCCGGAATCAGCCCCAGCATTTT.

This chain uses TRBV6-2 or TRBV6-3 with TRBJ2-2; the D gene is possibly TRBD2 (5 bases). V was pared by 8 bases and J by 6 bases, with 7 bases between. Germline CDR1 MNHEY, CDR2 SVGEGT. The CDR3 spans 11 residues. CDR3 sequence (DNA): TGTGCCAGCCTCGGGGCCGGGGAGCTGTTTTTT. Its translation is CASLGAGELFF.

The count of this clonotype is one. CDR3 nucleotide sequence: TGTGCCAGCAATTTCAGGGGTGTGGAGACCCAGTACTTC. It encodes CASNFRGVETQYF. V and J are TRBV6-5 and TRBJ2-5, with TRBD1 as a possible D gene (6 bases). CDR1 MNHEY and CDR2 SVGAGI come from the germline V gene. This CDR3 spans 13 amino acids. The germline V and J ends were trimmed by 7 bases and 5 bases, with 14 bases remaining between them.

The table lists this clonotype with a few counts. The chain has TRBV20-1 and TRBJ2-5; D is ambiguous. Germline V gives CDR1 DFQATT, CDR2 SNEGSKA (reference sequence). The CDR3 has 12 residues. V dropped 7 bases and J dropped 2 bases, with 11 bases sitting between them. CDR3 bases: TGCAGTGTTTTGGACGGTCAAGAGACCCAGTACTTC. Protein sequence: CSVLDGQETQYF.